The T cell receptor (beta chain) described here comes from a study of post-analysis software for immune sequencing data. The study's findings and limits: In patients, five or six TRBV segments were more frequent than in controls, with TRBV5-6, TRBV5-1 and TRBV20-1 among them.

The library was made from cDNA and included unique molecular identifiers. TCRdb processed the PCR reads anew with MiXCR; each CDR3 protein has one entry. The sample records approximately 630,000 distinct CDR3 sequences, approximately 60% being singletons. The germline CDR1 and CDR2 sequences are DFQATT and SNEGSKA (reference sequence). The CDR3 loop spans 15 amino acids. The ends lost 6 bases at V and 4 bases at J; junction bases unmatched: 10. As for this clonotype: The antigen is unknown.

The origin of this receptor is a girl aged 2-10 years with multiple sclerosis. The chain has TRBV20-1 and TRBJ2-1, with TRBD2 matching 9 bases. Material for sequencing was blood. CDR3 DNA sequence: TGCAGTGCCGCGCCCAGCGGGAGGCCATACAATGAGCAGTTCTTC. Residues: CSAAPSGRPYNEQFF.